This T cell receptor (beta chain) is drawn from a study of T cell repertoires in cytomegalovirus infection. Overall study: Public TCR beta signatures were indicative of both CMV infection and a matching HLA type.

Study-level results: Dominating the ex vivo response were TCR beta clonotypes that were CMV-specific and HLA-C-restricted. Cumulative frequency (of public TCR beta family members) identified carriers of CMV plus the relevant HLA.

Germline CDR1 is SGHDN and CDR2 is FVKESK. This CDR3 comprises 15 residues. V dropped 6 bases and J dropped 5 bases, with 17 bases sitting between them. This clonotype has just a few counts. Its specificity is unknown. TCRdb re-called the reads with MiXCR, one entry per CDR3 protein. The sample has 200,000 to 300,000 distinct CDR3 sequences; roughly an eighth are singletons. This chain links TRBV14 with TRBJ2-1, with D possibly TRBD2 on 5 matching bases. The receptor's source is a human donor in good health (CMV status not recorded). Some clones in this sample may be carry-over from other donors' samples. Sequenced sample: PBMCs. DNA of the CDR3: TGTGCCAGCAGAAGTAATGGAGGCCCTAACAATGAGCAGTTCTTC. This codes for CASRSNGGPNNEQFF. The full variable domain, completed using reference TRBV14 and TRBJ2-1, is EAGVTQFPSHSVIEKGQTVTLRCDPISGHDNLYWYRRVMGKEIKFLLHFVKESKQDESGMPNNRFLAERTGGTYSTLKVQPAELEDSGVYFCASRSNGGPNNEQFFGPGTRLTVL.